This T cell receptor beta chain was sequenced for a study of long-term antiretroviral therapy in people with HIV. Broader study findings: Information on adherence, resistance and therapy changes was unavailable.

With regard to this clone: Its cognate antigen is unknown.

Researchers report immunoSEQ v3.0 was run at survey level. Sequenced by immunoSEQ multiplex PCR; TCRdb stores in-frame clones only, minus some. The repertoire has under 50,000 clones, 94% of them found once; the top ten carry 2% to 2.5%. Losses at the gene ends were 6 bases for V and 6 bases for J; bases not matched to a gene: 9. Germline CDR1 is ENHRY and CDR2 is SYGVKD. This CDR3 has 15 residues. This receptor was obtained from a young man with HIV. V usage is TRBV10-3 and J usage is TRBJ2-2; the match to TRBD1 covers 8 bases. Here the sequenced sample was unsorted PBMCs, taken roughly 9.4 years after starting antiretroviral therapy. The CDR3 region is CAIRPSTGAAGELFF. The CDR3, as DNA: TGTGCCATCAGGCCGTCGACAGGGGCCGCCGGGGAGCTGTTTTTT.